The next 19 T cell receptor beta chains were all read from a single sample in a study of shared clonotypes between healthy human individuals. TCRdb's table, derived via immunoSEQ multiplex PCR, lists solely in-frame clones and lacks some. Among 2.3 million or so clones listed, just over 90% were seen once. The sequencing input was naive CD4+ T cells from PBMCs. Noted subset: CD45RA+ positively selected. The receptors were gathered from a man younger than 30 in good health. Some clones in this sample may be carry-over from other donors' samples.

The sample holds one count of this clone. The V gene is TRBV28, the J gene TRBJ2-7, with 11 bases that match TRBD1. Germline V gene sequence: CDR1 MDHEN, CDR2 SYDVKM. CDR3 size: 14 residues. V was clipped by 10 bases and J by 3 bases; unmatched bases: 8. CDR3 sequence (DNA): TGTGCCATCGACCCGGGACAGGGGGACTACGAGCAGTACTTC. Translated: CAIDPGQGDYEQYF.

This chain uses TRBV5-4 with TRBJ2-7; either TRBD1 or TRBD2 may supply D (5 bases each). V was shortened by 0 bases and J by 5 bases, with 15 bases between the two germline ends. CDR1 is SGHNT and CDR2 is YYREEE in the germline V gene (reference sequence). The CDR3 covers 15 residues. The CDR3 is CASSLGGALGNEQYF. The CDR3 DNA sequence: TGTGCCAGCAGCTTGGGAGGGGCCCTTGGAAACGAGCAGTACTTC.

The rearrangement uses TRBV11-2 and TRBJ2-7; 7 nucleotides match TRBD2. Looked up from germline, CDR1 is SGHAT and CDR2 is FQNNGV. Losses at the gene ends were 2 bases for V and 2 bases for J; bases not matched to a gene: 3. CDR3 length: 14 residues. CDR3 amino acids: CASSLRLATYEQYF. As DNA, the CDR3 is TGTGCCAGCAGCTTAAGACTAGCTACCTACGAGCAGTACTTC.

The rearrangement links TRBV30 to TRBJ1-1; TRBD1 matches 9 bases. V was clipped by 4 bases and J by 3 bases; unmatched bases: 6. CDR3 length equals 14 residues. Germline values: CDR1 GTSNPN, CDR2 SVGIG (reference sequence). This chain's CDR3 is CAWTSTGGHTEAFF. CDR3 DNA: TGTGCCTGGACCTCGACAGGGGGGCACACTGAAGCTTTCTTT.

The chain employs TRBV19 and TRBJ1-1; D call uncertain. The CDR3 length is 11 residues. Trimming removed 3 bases at V and 5 bases at J, with 4 bases between. Per the germline V gene, CDR1 is LNHDA and CDR2 is SQIVND (reference sequence). The CDR3 reads CASSMGTEAFF. Here the CDR3 DNA reads TGTGCCAGTAGTATGGGGACTGAAGCTTTCTTT. The full variable domain, its missing parts supplied by reference TRBV19 and TRBJ1-1, is DGGITQSPKYLFRKEGQNVTLSCEQNLNHDAMYWYRQDPGQGLRLIYYSQIVNDFQKGDIAEGYSVSREKKESFPLTVTSAQKNPTAFYLCASSMGTEAFFGQGTRLTVV.

The chain links TRBV11-2 to TRBJ2-5; no clear D. The V end was cut by 5 bases, the J end by 2 bases, with 0 bases between. Looked up from germline, CDR1 is SGHAT and CDR2 is FQNNGV. This CDR3 comprises 10 residues. The CDR3 region is CASSQETQYF. The DNA of the CDR3 is TGTGCCAGCAGCCAAGAGACCCAGTACTTC.

The gene calls are TRBV7-2 and TRBJ2-7; D is uncertain. CDR1 is SGHTA and CDR2 is FQGNSA in the germline V gene. With 1 base removed from V and 2 bases from J, the gap between germline ends came to 12 bases. The CDR3 sequence is 15 residues long. The chain's CDR3 is CASSLVSQATYEQYF. In DNA form, the CDR3 reads TGTGCCAGCAGCTTAGTTTCGCAGGCCACCTACGAGCAGTACTTC.

V gene TRBV4-1 combines with J gene TRBJ2-7, with TRBD2 as a possible D gene (6 bases). V was cut by 0 bases and J by 3 bases, with 12 bases left in between. Germline-derived CDR1 and CDR2 are MGHRA and YSYEKL. This CDR3 is built from 15 residues. CDR3 bases: TGCGCCAGCAGCCAAGATCAGGGACTTAACTACGAGCAGTACTTC. It is translated as CASSQDQGLNYEQYF.

The chain joins TRBV11-2 to TRBJ1-3, with 7 bases identical to TRBD1. The CDR3 is 15 residues long. Germline loops: CDR1 SGHAT, CDR2 FQNNGV. J was trimmed by 4 bases and V by 2 bases; bases with no gene match: 5. The CDR3 sequence is CASSLLTGLGNTIYF. The CDR3 nucleotides read TGTGCCAGCAGCTTATTGACAGGGTTGGGAAACACCATATATTTT. The whole variable domain, filled in from reference TRBV11-2 and TRBJ1-3, reads EAGVAQSPRYKIIEKRQSVAFWCNPISGHATLYWYQQILGQGPKLLIQFQNNGVVDDSQLPKDRFSAERLKGVDSTLKIQPAKLEDSAVYLCASSLLTGLGNTIYFGEGSWLTVV.

The chain combines TRBV10-1 with TRBJ1-1, with 7 bases lining up with TRBD1. The CDR3 sequence is 16 residues long. Trimming took 2 bases from V and 2 from J; bases not matched to a gene: 8. CDR1 is WNHNN and CDR2 is SYGVQD in the germline V gene (reference sequence). This CDR3 reads CASSEATGLENTEAFF. CDR3 bases: TGCGCCAGCAGTGAGGCGACAGGGCTGGAAAACACTGAAGCTTTCTTT.

Concerning this clone itself: Within the sample, other DNA sequences also encode this same CDR3. The chain carries TRBV9 and TRBJ2-5; TRBD2 agrees at 14 bases. Germline values: CDR1 SGDLS, CDR2 YYNGEE. The CDR3 has 15 residues. V lost 3 bases to trimming and J lost 5 bases; unmatched junction nucleotides: 3. CDR3 loop: CASSAGLAGVETQYF. In DNA, the CDR3 is TGTGCCAGCAGCGCGGGACTAGCGGGAGTGGAGACCCAGTACTTC.

The chain combines TRBV4-3 with TRBJ2-1; 8 bases match TRBD2. The germline gives CDR1 LGHNA, CDR2 YSLEER. CDR3 length: 16 amino acids. The J segment lost 9 bases and the V segment lost 3 bases, leaving 13 bases of the junction unmatched. CDR3 region: CASSQTSVAIGGEQFF. CDR3 nucleotides: TGCGCCAGCAGCCAGACTAGCGTAGCTATTGGGGGTGAGCAGTTCTTC.

This chain joins TRBV5-6 and TRBJ1-2; 9 positions match TRBD1. The J segment lost 5 bases and the V segment lost 3 bases, leaving 11 bases of the junction unmatched. This CDR3 region has 16 residues. Germline V CDR1 and CDR2: SGHDT, YYEEEE. CDR3: CASSSGQGGSRYGYTF. CDR3 coding DNA: TGTGCCAGCAGCTCGGGACAGGGAGGCAGTAGGTATGGCTACACCTTC. The full variable domain, completed using reference TRBV5-6 and TRBJ1-2, is DAGVTQSPTHLIKTRGQQVTLRCSPKSGHDTVSWYQQALGQGPQFIFQYYEEEERQRGNFPDRFSGHQFPNYSSELNVNALLLGDSALYLCASSSGQGGSRYGYTFGSGTRLTVV.

This sequence joins TRBV15 and TRBJ2-1, with 9 bases lining up with TRBD2. Germline V gene lookup returns CDR1 LNHNV and CDR2 YYDKDF (reference sequence). This CDR3 region has 18 residues. V shed 3 bases and J 0 bases; nucleotides not matched to a gene: 9. The CDR3 region is CATSREGLSGSSYNEQFF. CDR3 nucleotide sequence: TGTGCCACCAGCAGGGAGGGGCTTAGCGGGAGCTCCTACAATGAGCAGTTCTTC.

This chain links TRBV18 with TRBJ2-5; 9 bases map to TRBD1. Germline V CDR1 and CDR2: KGHSH, LQKENI. The junction had 9 bases not matched to a gene; V was cut back by 5 bases and J by 5 bases. The CDR3 loop spans 15 amino acids. The CDR3 DNA reads TGTGCCAGCTCAGATTCCCGGACAGGGGCCGAGACCCAGTACTTC. This translates into CASSDSRTGAETQYF. Using reference TRBV18 and TRBJ2-5 for the parts outside the CDR3, the full variable domain is NAGVMQNPRHLVRRRGQEARLRCSPMKGHSHVYWYRQLPEEGLKFMVYLQKENIIDESGMPKERFSAEFPKEGPSILRIQQVVRGDSAAYFCASSDSRTGAETQYFGPGTRLLVL.

The V and J genes are TRBV15 and TRBJ1-5; weak D call: TRBD1 (5 bases). The germline gives CDR1 LNHNV, CDR2 YYDKDF (reference sequence). CDR3 size: 14 residues. V lost 5 bases and J 7 bases, leaving 15 bases between the germline ends. The CDR3 nucleotides are TGTGCCACCAGCCTTGCCGGACAATGGCAGCCCCAGCATTTT. Protein sequence: CATSLAGQWQPQHF.

The V call is TRBV28, the J call TRBJ1-4; no clear D gene. The germline CDR1 and CDR2 sequences are MDHEN and SYDVKM. Deletions cut 4 bases from V and 5 bases from J, with 20 bases between. The CDR3 length is 17 residues. The CDR3 DNA reads TGTGCCAGCAGTTCCAGTCACTACAGTTCTACGAATGAAAAACTGTTTTTT. This sequence encodes CASSSSHYSSTNEKLFF.

The V call is TRBV6-6, the J call TRBJ1-4, with D unresolved. The CDR3 covers 12 residues. The V end was cut by 6 bases, the J end by 6 bases, with 8 bases between. The germline CDR1 and CDR2 sequences are MNHNY and SVGAGI (reference sequence). CDR3 sequence (DNA): TGTGCCAGCAGGGGGAGGGATGAAAAACTGTTTTTT. Translation: CASRGRDEKLFF.

The chain uses TRBV7-6 and TRBJ2-5; no clear D. Trimming left V 0 bases short and J 3 bases short, with 8 bases between. The CDR3 consists of 14 residues. The germline V gene encodes CDR1 SGHVS and CDR2 FNYEAQ. This chain's CDR3 is CASSLAWRKETQYF. The CDR3 DNA follows: TGTGCCAGCAGCTTAGCGTGGAGAAAAGAGACCCAGTACTTC.